One sample yielded the 21 T cell receptor beta chains listed below, sequenced in a study of T cell repertoires in cytomegalovirus infection. The antigens of these receptors remain unknown. TCRdb fed the reads into MiXCR, producing one record per CDR3 protein. This repertoire shows around 360,000 distinct CDR3 sequences, about a third found once; its top ten account for approximately 12%. Sequenced here: cultured PBMCs, sampled from culture after CMV antigen stimulation. Receptors originate from a human donor in good health (CMV status not recorded). Some clones in this sample may be carry-over from other donors' samples.

The rearrangement joins TRBV12-3 or TRBV12-4 to TRBJ1-5, with 8 bases that match TRBD1. The J segment lost 4 bases and the V segment lost 5 bases, leaving 7 bases of the junction unmatched. This CDR3 region has 15 residues. The CDR3 DNA sequence: TGTGCCAGCAGTACTTACGGACAGGGTAATCAGCCCCAGCATTTT. Its protein product is CASSTYGQGNQPQHF.

V usage is TRBV28 and J usage is TRBJ2-1; tentative D call: TRBD2 (7 bases). Trimming removed 2 bases from V and 4 bases from J, with 15 bases in between. CDR3 length: 16 residues. CDR1 and CDR2 from the germline V gene are MDHEN and SYDVKM. CDR3 bases: TGTGCCAGCAGTTTACCAAGGGGGGGTGCTTACAATGAGCAGTTCTTC. Its translation: CASSLPRGGAYNEQFF.

The chain recombines TRBV28 with TRBJ2-6, with 7 bases that match TRBD1. The CDR3 totals 17 residues. The germline gives CDR1 MDHEN, CDR2 SYDVKM. With 2 bases clipped from V and 1 base from J, the junction kept 5 bases outside the gene matches. The CDR3 spells CASSLPQGMSGANVLTF. Here the CDR3 DNA reads TGTGCCAGCAGTTTACCACAGGGGATGTCTGGGGCCAACGTCCTGACTTTC.

This sequence joins TRBV19 and TRBJ1-1, with TRBD1 matching 7 bases. Germline CDR1 is LNHDA and CDR2 is SQIVND (reference sequence). The CDR3 totals 16 residues. V trimming: 4 bases; J trimming: 5 bases; junction bases outside the gene matches: 13. This chain's CDR3 is CASSTHADREQTEAFF. Written as DNA, the CDR3 is TGTGCCAGTAGTACCCATGCCGACAGGGAACAGACTGAAGCTTTCTTT.

This chain's CDR3 is CASSYSRASPYEQYF. The CDR3 nucleotides read TGTGCCAGCAGTTACTCGAGGGCTAGCCCCTACGAGCAGTACTTC. The rearrangement joins TRBV6-5 to TRBJ2-7; tentatively, D is TRBD2 (5 bases). This CDR3 spans 15 amino acids. Trimming pared 0 bases from V and 2 bases from J, leaving 11 bases between. Germline assignment: CDR1 MNHEY and CDR2 SVGAGI.

This chain uses TRBV6-1 with TRBJ2-3; D call uncertain. V was cut by 6 bases and J by 1 base, with 14 bases left in between. The CDR3 extends over 15 amino acids. CDR1 is MNHNS and CDR2 is SASEGT in the germline V gene. In DNA form, the CDR3 reads TGTGCCAGCAGAAGAAGTAGGGATGGCACAGATACGCAGTATTTT. Its protein is CASRRSRDGTDTQYF.

The gene calls are TRBV7-8 and TRBJ2-7, with D perhaps matching TRBD1 (6 bases). The germline gives CDR1 SGHVS, CDR2 FQNEAQ. The CDR3 covers 15 residues. V was trimmed by 2 bases and J by 1 base, leaving 12 bases between them. The CDR3 nucleotides are TGTGCCAGCAGCTTAACAGGACAGTTATCCTACGAGCAGTACTTC. It yields the protein CASSLTGQLSYEQYF.

This rearrangement joins TRBV6-1 to TRBJ2-7; 12 bases match TRBD2. CDR1 is MNHNS and CDR2 is SASEGT in the germline V gene. This CDR3 has 15 residues. With 3 bases clipped from V and 6 bases from J, the junction kept 6 bases outside the gene matches. CDR3 sequence (DNA): TGTGCCAGCAGTGAGCTAGCGGGAGGGCCCGGCGAGCAGTACGTC. Translation: CASSELAGGPGEQYV.

The rearrangement links TRBV4-1 to TRBJ1-2, with D tentatively TRBD1 (5 bases). The CDR3 is made up of 14 amino acids. V lost 2 bases to trimming and J lost 2 bases, with 9 bases between them. Germline V CDR1 and CDR2: MGHRA, YSYEKL. The DNA for the CDR3 is TGCGCCAGCAGCCAAACGGAGGGGAACTATGGCTACACCTTC. Translation: CASSQTEGNYGYTF.

V usage is TRBV6-2 or TRBV6-3 and J usage is TRBJ1-1, with a tentative D call TRBD1 (5 bases). The V end lost 5 bases, the J end lost 7 bases, and 11 bases lay between the germline ends. The germline CDR1 and CDR2 sequences are MNHEY and SVGEGT. The CDR3 runs to 12 residues. In DNA, the CDR3 is TGTGCCAGCAGTCCCAGGGTTGGTGAAGCTTTCTTT. Encoded protein: CASSPRVGEAFF.

This clonotype showed up just a few times. This chain uses TRBV20-1 with TRBJ2-1, with 13 nucleotides matching TRBD2. V was pared by 4 bases and J by 8 bases, with 8 bases of the junction left unmatched. The CDR3 is 15 residues long. The germline V gene has CDR1 DFQATT and CDR2 SNEGSKA (reference sequence). CDR3 coding DNA: TGCAGTGCTATCAGGACTAGCGGGAGTTGGGATGAGCAGTTCTTC. Amino acid sequence: CSAIRTSGSWDEQFF.

This clonotype was seen more than once but under ten times. This rearrangement joins TRBV10-3 to TRBJ1-2; D gene ambiguous. V was clipped by 3 bases and J by 4 bases, with 12 bases between them. Germline CDR1 ENHRY, CDR2 SYGVKD. The CDR3 runs to 14 residues. CDR3 nucleotides: TGTGCCATCAGTGAAAACAAGGCGTCCTATGGCTACACCTTC. Translation: CAISENKASYGYTF.

In its sample, this clonotype was seen many times. The rearrangement links TRBV7-2 to TRBJ1-2, with TRBD1 identical over 10 bases. After removal of 5 bases from V and 8 bases from J, the junction contained 5 bases not matched to a gene. The CDR3 is 13 amino acids. Germline values: CDR1 SGHTA, CDR2 FQGNSA. The CDR3 DNA reads as TGTGCCAGCAGCACCGACAGGGGGCAAGGCTACACCTTC. Amino acids: CASSTDRGQGYTF.

The table lists this clonotype with a few counts. The DNA of the CDR3 is TGTGCCAGCAGCCCCAGGGAGATCGGGGAGCTGTTTTTT. Its protein is CASSPREIGELFF. V is TRBV7-8 and J is TRBJ2-2; either TRBD1 or TRBD2 may fit D (5 bases each). Trimming left V 5 bases short and J 7 bases short, with 11 bases between. Germline V lookup: CDR1 SGHVS, CDR2 FQNEAQ. The CDR3 has 13 amino acids.

A few counts support this clonotype. This chain links TRBV4-3 with TRBJ2-1, with D unclear. Germline V CDR1 and CDR2: LGHNA, YSLEER. The CDR3 has 15 residues. V was clipped by 3 bases and J by 0 bases, with 9 bases between them. CDR3 bases: TGCGCCAGCAGCCACAATTGGCCCTCCTACAATGAGCAGTTCTTC. Residues: CASSHNWPSYNEQFF.

This clonotype was seen many times. This chain joins TRBV7-8 and TRBJ2-1; the match to TRBD2 covers 9 bases. Germline values: CDR1 SGHVS, CDR2 FQNEAQ. V dropped 5 bases and J dropped 9; count of bases not matched to a gene: 11. The length of the CDR3 is 15 residues. The CDR3 region has the DNA TGTGCCAGCAGCGGTAGCGGGAGAGGGATAGGTGAGCAGTTCTTC. Residues: CASSGSGRGIGEQFF. Using reference TRBV7-8 and TRBJ2-1 for the parts outside the CDR3, the full variable domain is GAGVSQSPRYKVAKRGQDVALRCDPISGHVSLFWYQQALGQGPEFLTYFQNEAQLDKSGLPSDRFFAERPEGSVSTLKIQRTQQEDSAVYLCASSGSGRGIGEQFFGPGTRLTVL.

This clonotype occurred many times. The V call is TRBV7-2, the J call TRBJ1-1; no definite D call. Trimming left V 3 bases short and J 1 base short, with 6 bases between. The CDR3 is 13 residues long. Germline CDR1 and CDR2: SGHTA and FQGNSA. CDR3 sequence: CASSFTSNTEAFF. As DNA, the CDR3 is TGTGCCAGCAGCTTCACATCGAACACTGAAGCTTTCTTT.

The rearrangement joins TRBV12-5 to TRBJ2-1; 9 nucleotides agree with TRBD1. Trimming took 1 base from V and 5 from J; bases not matched to a gene: 0. Germline CDR1 reads LGHNT; CDR2 reads FRNRAP. This CDR3 contains 14 residues. CDR3 amino acids: CASGLGQGDNEQFF. CDR3 DNA: TGTGCTAGTGGTTTGGGACAGGGGGACAATGAGCAGTTCTTC.

This clonotype occurred a few times. The V call is TRBV9, the J call TRBJ1-6; D unresolved. Germline CDR1 is SGDLS and CDR2 is YYNGEE. The V end lost 3 bases, the J end lost 3 bases, and 4 bases lay between the germline ends. The CDR3 consists of 13 residues. CDR3 sequence (DNA): TGTGCCAGCAGCGACTTCTATAATTCACCCCTCCACTTT. Translating gives CASSDFYNSPLHF.

This clonotype was seen at least ten times. This rearrangement joins TRBV11-2 to TRBJ2-1; TRBD1 or TRBD2 may be the D gene (5 bases each). Per the germline V gene, CDR1 is SGHAT and CDR2 is FQNNGV. This CDR3 has 13 amino acids. V lost 4 bases to trimming and J lost 10 bases, with 14 bases between them. CDR3 sequence reads: CASSSRLGGEQFF. CDR3 DNA sequence: TGTGCCAGCAGCTCACGACTTGGGGGAGAGCAGTTCTTC. Drawing the rest from reference TRBV11-2 and TRBJ2-1, the complete variable domain is EAGVAQSPRYKIIEKRQSVAFWCNPISGHATLYWYQQILGQGPKLLIQFQNNGVVDDSQLPKDRFSAERLKGVDSTLKIQPAKLEDSAVYLCASSSRLGGEQFFGPGTRLTVL.

The V gene is TRBV27, the J gene TRBJ1-1; D not certain. Trimming took off 6 bases at V and 0 bases at J, with 11 bases between the two ends. The CDR3 is made up of 14 amino acids. Germline CDR1 MNHEY, CDR2 SMNVEV (reference sequence). CDR3 residues: CASRTGALNTEAFF. The CDR3 DNA reads as TGTGCCAGCAGGACCGGTGCTTTGAACACTGAAGCTTTCTTT.